The 25 T cell receptor beta chains below were found in one sample sequenced in a study of identical twins. TCRdb processed the 5' RACE reads anew with MiXCR; each CDR3 protein has one entry. The table has about 300,000 distinct CDR3 sequences, approximately 13% seen once; the top ten hold roughly 7%. These data were also filed under a second study, of yellow fever vaccine responses in identical twins.

Specimen: CD8+ T cells sorted from blood. The receptors come from a woman aged 18-35 years in good health.

This clonotype has just a few counts. J is TRBJ2-3 and V is TRBV15, with D possibly matching TRBD1 (6 bases). Germline values: CDR1 LNHNV, CDR2 YYDKDF (reference sequence). The CDR3 loop spans 15 amino acids. V was shortened by 3 bases and J by 4 bases, with 14 bases between the two germline ends. DNA for the CDR3: TGTGCCACCAGCAGCGTGAAGAGGGGGTCAGATACGCAGTATTTT. Translation: CATSSVKRGSDTQYF. The complete variable domain, with remaining parts taken from reference TRBV15 and TRBJ2-3, reads DAMVIQNPRYQVTQFGKPVTLSCSQTLNHNVMYWYQQKSSQAPKLLFHYYDKDFNNEADTPDNFQSRRPNTSFCFLDIRSPGLGDTAMYLCATSSVKRGSDTQYFGPGTRLTVL.

There are a few counts of this clonotype. This chain connects TRBV6-1 to TRBJ2-3; possible D gene TRBD2, 5 bases. V was trimmed by 7 bases and J by 1 base, leaving 12 bases between them. The CDR3 covers 14 residues. Germline lookup yields CDR1 MNHNS and CDR2 SASEGT. The CDR3 sequence: CASTVRGRTDTQYF. CDR3 bases: TGTGCCAGCACAGTTCGGGGTCGCACAGATACGCAGTATTTT.

This clonotype was counted only a few times. The chain employs TRBV13 and TRBJ2-7, with 10 positions matching TRBD1. Looked up from germline, CDR1 is PRHDT and CDR2 is FYEKMQ (reference sequence). CDR3 size: 16 residues. Trimming at V came to 5 bases and at J to 2 bases, leaving 9 bases not matched to a gene. In DNA, the CDR3 is TGTGCCAGCAGCCCCCGGGGACAGGGGAAACCCTACGAGCAGTACGTC. Translated: CASSPRGQGKPYEQYV.

This clonotype was counted only a few times. This chain joins TRBV11-3 and TRBJ2-1; perhaps TRBD1 as D (5 bases). CDR1 SGHNT and CDR2 YENEEA come from the germline V gene. The CDR3 covers 13 residues. The V end lost 2 bases, the J end lost 8 bases, and 10 bases lay between the germline ends. CDR3 in DNA: TGTGCCAGCAGCTTACAGGGTGGGCATGAGCAGTTCTTC. Translation: CASSLQGGHEQFF.

CDR3 sequence (DNA): TGCGCCAGCAGCTTGCCGCCCTGGGACAATTCAGATACGCAGTATTTT. Protein: CASSLPPWDNSDTQYF. The chain couples TRBV5-1 to TRBJ2-3; TRBD1 might be the D (6 bases). Germline V gives CDR1 SGHRS, CDR2 YFSETQ. The germline V and J ends were trimmed by 1 base and 4 bases, with 16 bases remaining between them. CDR3 length equals 16 residues.

This clonotype has just a few counts. This chain uses TRBV28 with TRBJ2-3, with TRBD2 identical over 15 bases. J gave up 4 bases and V 6 bases, and 5 bases lay outside the gene matches. This CDR3 region has 16 residues. CDR1 and CDR2 (germline): MDHEN, SYDVKM. CDR3 DNA sequence: TGTGCCAGCAGAGGACTAGCGGGAGGGCCCGCAGATACGCAGTATTTT. Encoded protein: CASRGLAGGPADTQYF.

This clonotype occurred a few times. The V gene is TRBV29-1, the J gene TRBJ1-1; D is uncertain. Trimming stripped 2 bases from V and 6 bases from J, with 10 bases between. The CDR3 runs 12 residues. Germline values: CDR1 SQVTM, CDR2 ANQGSEA. CDR3 nucleotides: TGCAGCGTTGAAACCGGGATCGCTGAAGCTTTCTTT. Translated: CSVETGIAEAFF.

This clonotype showed up just a few times. CDR3 DNA sequence: TGTGCCAGCAGTGCGTGGACAGCCGATGATGGGAATGAGCAGTTCTTC. Its protein product is CASSAWTADDGNEQFF. The rearrangement uses TRBV2 and TRBJ2-1; TRBD1 might be the D (6 bases). CDR1 SNHLY and CDR2 FYNNEI come from the germline V gene. Trimming shortened V by 4 bases and J by 7 bases, and 20 bases separated the two germline ends. The CDR3 length is 16 residues.

The J gene is TRBJ2-7, the V gene TRBV28; D gene unclear. V was cut by 6 bases and J by 3 bases, with 12 bases left in between. The CDR3 length is 13 residues. Germline V gene lookup returns CDR1 MDHEN and CDR2 SYDVKM. The CDR3 sequence is CASRGPVNYEQYV. The CDR3 bases are TGTGCCAGCAGGGGTCCCGTAAACTACGAGCAGTACGTC.

This clonotype has at least ten counts. V gene TRBV3-1 combines with J gene TRBJ2-3; D call uncertain. Germline V gene lookup returns CDR1 LGHDT and CDR2 YNNKEL (reference sequence). Trimming pared 4 bases from V and 2 bases from J, leaving 4 bases between. The CDR3 length is 12 residues. The CDR3 region has the DNA TGTGCCAGCAGCCCCACCACAGATACGCAGTATTTT. It encodes CASSPTTDTQYF.

This chain joins TRBV27 and TRBJ2-2, with TRBD2 identical over 9 bases. V lost 2 bases, J lost 5 bases, and 6 bases stayed unmatched. This CDR3 contains 16 residues. From germline, CDR1 is MNHEY and CDR2 SMNVEV (reference sequence). This CDR3 is CASSLVAGGFTGELFF. In DNA, the CDR3 is TGTGCCAGCAGTTTAGTGGCGGGAGGGTTTACCGGGGAGCTGTTTTTT.

J is TRBJ2-7 and V is TRBV3-1, with D hard to call. This CDR3 has 16 residues. Germline CDR1 reads LGHDT; CDR2 reads YNNKEL (reference sequence). V lost 7 bases and J 4 bases, leaving 23 bases between the germline ends. Here the CDR3 reads CASNLGHPKRRYEQYV. DNA of the CDR3: TGTGCCAGCAACCTAGGGCACCCAAAGAGAAGATACGAGCAGTACGTC.

This clonotype showed up just a few times. The chain uses TRBV12-5 and TRBJ2-5, with D possibly matching TRBD1 (6 bases). The CDR3 length is 13 residues. CDR1 is LGHNT and CDR2 is FRNRAP in the germline V gene. Trimming took 1 base from V and 3 from J, leaving 6 bases between them. The CDR3 DNA is TGTGCTAGTGGTTTGGACAGGGAAGAGACCCAGTACTTC. Encoded protein: CASGLDREETQYF.

The V and J genes are TRBV23-1 and TRBJ2-7; D is perhaps TRBD1 or TRBD2 (5 bases each). TRBV23-1 is sorted into the ORF group, with uncertain function. V lost 0 bases and J 6 bases, leaving 18 bases between the germline ends. The CDR3 has 16 residues. CDR3 region: CASSQSCEGLRGEQYF. The DNA of the CDR3 is TGCGCCAGCAGTCAATCCTGTGAGGGCCTAAGGGGCGAGCAGTACTTC.

CDR3 in amino acids: CASTPSQGARTDTQYF. For the CDR3, the DNA is TGTGCCAGCACCCCATCACAGGGGGCTCGCACAGATACGCAGTATTTT. The rearrangement links TRBV7-9 to TRBJ2-3, with 9 bases aligning to TRBD1. Germline CDR1 and CDR2: SEHNR and FQNEAQ (reference sequence). V gave up 7 bases and J gave up 1 base; unmatched junction bases: 9. This CDR3 has 16 amino acids.

This clonotype showed up many times. V is TRBV12-3 or TRBV12-4 and J is TRBJ2-7; TRBD1 matches 7 bases. J lost 1 base, V lost 4 bases, and 7 bases had no gene match. This CDR3 has 15 amino acids. The CDR3 coding sequence is TGTGCCAGCAGTTCCGACAGGGCGCCTTCCTACGAGCAGTACTTC. It encodes CASSSDRAPSYEQYF.

This clonotype was picked up many times. The chain has TRBV12-3 or TRBV12-4 and TRBJ2-1, with D perhaps TRBD1 (5 bases). This CDR3 is built from 13 residues. V lost 6 bases, J lost 10 bases, and 16 bases lay in between. CDR3 sequence: CASRITGSPEQFF. CDR3 coding DNA: TGTGCCAGCAGAATTACAGGTTCCCCCGAGCAGTTCTTC.

With regard to this clonotype: The CDR3 ends on some other residue instead of the conserved phenylalanine or tryptophan, so this is likely a read error. The chain combines TRBV7-8 with TRBJ2-1; TRBD2 matches 9 bases. CDR3 length equals 19 residues. V shed 1 base and J 2 bases; nucleotides not matched to a gene: 12. CDR1 and CDR2 from the germline V gene are SGHVS and FQNEAQ. The chain's CDR3 is CASSLGVVSGGPPYNEQFL. As DNA, the CDR3 is TGTGCCAGCAGCTTAGGGGTCGTTAGCGGGGGTCCACCCTACAATGAGCAGTTCCTC.

This clonotype has ten or more counts. The rearrangement joins TRBV24-1 to TRBJ2-1; 13 nucleotides agree with TRBD2. The V segment lost 1 base and the J segment 7 bases; nucleotides outside the gene matches: 3. CDR1 is KGHDR, CDR2 SFDVKD, per germline. This CDR3 spans 16 amino acids. The CDR3 loop reads CATSDFGTSGINEQFF. CDR3 coding DNA: TGTGCCACCAGTGATTTCGGGACTAGCGGGATAAATGAGCAGTTCTTC.

This clonotype turned up a few times. This chain connects TRBV15 to TRBJ1-4; D ambiguous. Germline loops: CDR1 LNHNV, CDR2 YYDKDF (reference sequence). Trimming took off 1 base at V and 8 bases at J, with 11 bases between the two ends. The CDR3 contains 14 residues. The CDR3 here is CATSRAIMGEKLFF. The DNA for the CDR3 is TGTGCCACCAGCAGAGCGATTATGGGGGAAAAACTGTTTTTT.

Only a few counts were recorded for this clonotype. The chain joins TRBV7-6 to TRBJ2-7; 9 nucleotides align to TRBD1. Trimming at V came to 1 base and at J to 2 bases, leaving 6 bases not matched to a gene. Germline CDR1 SGHVS, CDR2 FNYEAQ. The CDR3 spans 16 residues. CDR3 loop: CASSLGTGDGAYEQYV. Written as DNA, the CDR3 is TGTGCCAGCAGCTTAGGGACAGGGGATGGGGCCTACGAGCAGTACGTC.

The chain combines TRBV2 with TRBJ2-3, with D hard to call. Germline V gene lookup returns CDR1 SNHLY and CDR2 FYNNEI. The CDR3 has 15 amino acids. The germline V and J ends were trimmed by 4 bases and 1 base, with 12 bases remaining between them. The DNA for the CDR3 is TGTGCCAGCAGTGTGTGGCCCACAGGCACAGATACGCAGTATTTT. Translating gives CASSVWPTGTDTQYF.

This clonotype was picked up a small number of times. CDR3: CASSFDRVDTEAFF. As DNA, the CDR3 is TGCGCCAGCAGCTTTGACAGGGTTGACACTGAAGCTTTCTTT. The chain carries TRBV5-1 and TRBJ1-1, with 7 bases that match TRBD1. Trimming removed 2 bases from V and 3 bases from J; junction bases left unmatched: 4. The CDR3 extends over 14 amino acids. Germline loops: CDR1 SGHRS, CDR2 YFSETQ.

This clonotype appeared a few times. V usage is TRBV11-2 and J usage is TRBJ2-1; possibly TRBD1 for D (5 bases). This CDR3 has 15 residues. Trimming pared 2 bases from V and 8 bases from J, leaving 16 bases between. The germline CDR1 and CDR2 sequences are SGHAT and FQNNGV. The CDR3 bases are TGTGCCAGCAGCTTATCGGGCAGGGTAGGTGATGAGCAGTTCTTC. Encoded protein: CASSLSGRVGDEQFF.

The genes are TRBV7-6 and TRBJ2-2; no reliable D call. Trimming left V 0 bases short and J 4 bases short, with 12 bases between. The germline CDR1 and CDR2 sequences are SGHVS and FNYEAQ. CDR3 length: 16 residues. CDR3 DNA sequence: TGTGCCAGCAGCTTAGCCACCGCGCTCGGCACCGGGGAGCTGTTTTTT. Its protein is CASSLATALGTGELFF.